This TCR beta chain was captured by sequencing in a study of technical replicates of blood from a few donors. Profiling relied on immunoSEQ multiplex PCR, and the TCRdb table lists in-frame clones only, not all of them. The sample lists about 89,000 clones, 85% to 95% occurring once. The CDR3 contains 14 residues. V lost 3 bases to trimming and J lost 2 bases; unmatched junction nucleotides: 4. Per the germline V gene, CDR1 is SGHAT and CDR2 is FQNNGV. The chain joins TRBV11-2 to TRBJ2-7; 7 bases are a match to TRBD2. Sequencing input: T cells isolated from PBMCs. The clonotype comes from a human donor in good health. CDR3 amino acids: CASSFAGRTYEQYF. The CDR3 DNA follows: TGTGCCAGCAGCTTCGCCGGGAGGACCTACGAGCAGTACTTC.